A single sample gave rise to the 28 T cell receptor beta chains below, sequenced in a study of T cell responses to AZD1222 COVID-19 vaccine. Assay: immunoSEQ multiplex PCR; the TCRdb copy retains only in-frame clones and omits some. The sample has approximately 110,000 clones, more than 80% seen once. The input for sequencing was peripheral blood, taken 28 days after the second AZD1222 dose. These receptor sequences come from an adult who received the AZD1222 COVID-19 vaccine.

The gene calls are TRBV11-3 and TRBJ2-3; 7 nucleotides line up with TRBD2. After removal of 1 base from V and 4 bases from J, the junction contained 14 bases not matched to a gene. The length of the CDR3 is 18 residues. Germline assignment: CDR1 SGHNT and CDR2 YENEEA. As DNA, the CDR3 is TGTGCCAGCAGCTTAGGAGACGCGGGGGTACCCTTCGCAGATACGCAGTATTTT. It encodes CASSLGDAGVPFADTQYF.

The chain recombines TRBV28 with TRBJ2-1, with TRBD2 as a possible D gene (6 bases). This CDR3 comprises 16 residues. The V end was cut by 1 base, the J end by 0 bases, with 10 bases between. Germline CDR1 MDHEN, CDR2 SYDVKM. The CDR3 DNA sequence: TGTGCCAGCAGTTTATCCCTAGCGCCCTCCTACAATGAGCAGTTCTTC. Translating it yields CASSLSLAPSYNEQFF.

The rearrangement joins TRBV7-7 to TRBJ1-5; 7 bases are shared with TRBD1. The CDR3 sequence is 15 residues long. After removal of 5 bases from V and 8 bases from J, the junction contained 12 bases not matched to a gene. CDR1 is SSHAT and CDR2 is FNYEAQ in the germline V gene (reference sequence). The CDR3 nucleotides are TGTGCCAGCAGCGCCCTAGGGGCCAGGGGGGAGCCCCAGCATTTT. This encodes CASSALGARGEPQHF.

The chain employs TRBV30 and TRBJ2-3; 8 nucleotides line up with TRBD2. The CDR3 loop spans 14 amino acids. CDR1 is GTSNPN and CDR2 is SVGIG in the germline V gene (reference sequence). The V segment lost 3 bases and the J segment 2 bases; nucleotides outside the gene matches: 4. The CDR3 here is CAWRTAGATDTQYF. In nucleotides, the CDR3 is TGTGCCTGGAGAACAGCGGGGGCCACAGATACGCAGTATTTT.

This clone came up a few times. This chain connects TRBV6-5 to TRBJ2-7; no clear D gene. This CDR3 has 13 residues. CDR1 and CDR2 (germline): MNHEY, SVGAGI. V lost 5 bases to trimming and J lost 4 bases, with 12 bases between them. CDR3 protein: CASSPSHSYEQYF. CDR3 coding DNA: TGTGCCAGCAGTCCCTCCCACAGTTACGAGCAGTACTTC.

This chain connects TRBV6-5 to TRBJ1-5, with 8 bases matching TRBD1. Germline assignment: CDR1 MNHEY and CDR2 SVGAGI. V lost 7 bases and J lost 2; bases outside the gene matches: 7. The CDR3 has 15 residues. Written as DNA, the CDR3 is TGTGCCAGCACCCAGGGGGCGGGGGGCAATCAGCCCCAGCATTTT. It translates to CASTQGAGGNQPQHF.

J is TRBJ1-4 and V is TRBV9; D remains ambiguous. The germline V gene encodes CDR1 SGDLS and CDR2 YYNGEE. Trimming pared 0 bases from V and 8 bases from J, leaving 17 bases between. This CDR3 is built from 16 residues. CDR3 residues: CASSVGSMPSAEKLFF. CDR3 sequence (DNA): TGTGCCAGCAGCGTAGGAAGTATGCCCTCGGCCGAAAAACTGTTTTTT.

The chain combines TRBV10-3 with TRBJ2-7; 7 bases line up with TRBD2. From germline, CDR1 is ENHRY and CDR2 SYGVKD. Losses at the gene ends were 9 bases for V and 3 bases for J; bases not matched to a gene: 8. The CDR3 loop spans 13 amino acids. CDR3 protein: CAMAGTNNYEQYF. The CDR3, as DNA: TGTGCCATGGCCGGGACTAATAACTACGAGCAGTACTTC.

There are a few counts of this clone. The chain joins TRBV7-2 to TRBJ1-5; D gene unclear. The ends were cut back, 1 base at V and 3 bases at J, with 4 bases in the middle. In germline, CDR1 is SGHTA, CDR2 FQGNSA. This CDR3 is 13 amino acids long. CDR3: CASSLDYNQPQHF. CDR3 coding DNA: TGTGCCAGCAGCTTAGACTACAATCAGCCCCAGCATTTT. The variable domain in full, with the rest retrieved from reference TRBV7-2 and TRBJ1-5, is GAGVSQSPSNKVTEKGKDVELRCDPISGHTALYWYRQSLGQGLEFLIYFQGNSAPDKSGLPSDRFSAERTGGSVSTLTIQRTQQEDSAVYLCASSLDYNQPQHFGDGTRLSIL.

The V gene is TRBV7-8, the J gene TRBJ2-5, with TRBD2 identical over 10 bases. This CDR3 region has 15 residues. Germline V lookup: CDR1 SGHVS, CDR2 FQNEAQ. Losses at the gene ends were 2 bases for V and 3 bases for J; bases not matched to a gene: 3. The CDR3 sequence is CASSLQLAGKETQYF. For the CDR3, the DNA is TGTGCCAGCAGCTTACAACTAGCGGGAAAAGAGACCCAGTACTTC.

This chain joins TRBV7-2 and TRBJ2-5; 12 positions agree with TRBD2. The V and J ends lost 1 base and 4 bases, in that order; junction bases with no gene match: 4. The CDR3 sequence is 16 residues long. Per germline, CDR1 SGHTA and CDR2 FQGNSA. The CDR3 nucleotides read TGTGCCAGCAGCTTAGGGCTAGCGGGGGGGCTAGAGACCCAGTACTTC. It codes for CASSLGLAGGLETQYF.

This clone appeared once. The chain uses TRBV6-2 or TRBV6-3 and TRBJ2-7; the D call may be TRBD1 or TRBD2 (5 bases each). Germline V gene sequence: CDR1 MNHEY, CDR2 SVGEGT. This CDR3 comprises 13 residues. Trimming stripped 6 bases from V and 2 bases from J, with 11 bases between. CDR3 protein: CASSWDRPYEQYF. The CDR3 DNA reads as TGTGCCAGCAGCTGGGACCGACCCTACGAGCAGTACTTC.

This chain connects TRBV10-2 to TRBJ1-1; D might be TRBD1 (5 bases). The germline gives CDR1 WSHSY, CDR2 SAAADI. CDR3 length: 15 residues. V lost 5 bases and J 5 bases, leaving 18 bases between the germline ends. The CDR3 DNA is TGCGCCAGCAGTTTGGGGGGGATCTCTGGGACTGAAGCTTTCTTT. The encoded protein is CASSLGGISGTEAFF.

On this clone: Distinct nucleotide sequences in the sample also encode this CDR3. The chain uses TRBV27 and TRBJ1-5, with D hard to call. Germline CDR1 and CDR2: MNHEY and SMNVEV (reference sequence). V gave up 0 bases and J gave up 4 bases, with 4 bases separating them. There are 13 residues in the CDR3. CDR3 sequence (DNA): TGTGCCAGCAGTTTATCTGGGAATCAGCCCCAGCATTTT. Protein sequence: CASSLSGNQPQHF.

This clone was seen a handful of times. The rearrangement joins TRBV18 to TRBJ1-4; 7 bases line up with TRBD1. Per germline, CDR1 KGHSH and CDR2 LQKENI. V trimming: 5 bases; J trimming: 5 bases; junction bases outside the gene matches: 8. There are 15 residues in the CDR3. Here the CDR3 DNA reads TGTGCCAGCTCAAGGGACAGACTCGAGAATGAAAAACTGTTTTTT. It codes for CASSRDRLENEKLFF.

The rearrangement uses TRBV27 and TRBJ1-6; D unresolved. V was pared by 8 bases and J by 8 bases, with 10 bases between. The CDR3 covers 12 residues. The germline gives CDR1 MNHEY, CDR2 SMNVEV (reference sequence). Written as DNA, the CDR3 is TGTGCCAGCGGCATAAGGGATTCACCCCTCCACTTT. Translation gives CASGIRDSPLHF.

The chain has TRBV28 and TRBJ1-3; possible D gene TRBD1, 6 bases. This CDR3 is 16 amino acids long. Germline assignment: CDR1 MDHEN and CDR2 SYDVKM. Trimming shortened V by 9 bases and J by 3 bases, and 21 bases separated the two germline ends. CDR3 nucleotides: TGTGCCAGTAGGACACAGGGTGAGGGCAATGGAAACACCATATATTTT. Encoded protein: CASRTQGEGNGNTIYF. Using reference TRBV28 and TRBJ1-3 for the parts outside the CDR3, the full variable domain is DVKVTQSSRYLVKRTGEKVFLECVQDMDHENMFWYRQDPGLGLRLIYFSYDVKMKEKGDIPEGYSVSREKKERFSLILESASTNQTSMYLCASRTQGEGNGNTIYFGEGSWLTVV.

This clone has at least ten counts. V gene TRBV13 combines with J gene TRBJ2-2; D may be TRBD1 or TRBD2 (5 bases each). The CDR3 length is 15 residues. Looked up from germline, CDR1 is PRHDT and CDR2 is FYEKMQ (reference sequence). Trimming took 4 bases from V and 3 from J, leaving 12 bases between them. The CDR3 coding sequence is TGTGCCAGCAGCTCGGGGCAGGGCTACACCGGGGAGCTGTTTTTT. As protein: CASSSGQGYTGELFF.

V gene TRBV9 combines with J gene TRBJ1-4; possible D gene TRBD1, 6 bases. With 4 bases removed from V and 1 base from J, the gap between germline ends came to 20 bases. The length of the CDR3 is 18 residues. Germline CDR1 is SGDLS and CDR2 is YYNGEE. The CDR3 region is CASSPPWTAVLTNEKLFF. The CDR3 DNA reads TGTGCCAGCAGCCCCCCCTGGACAGCCGTTTTAACTAATGAAAAACTGTTTTTT.

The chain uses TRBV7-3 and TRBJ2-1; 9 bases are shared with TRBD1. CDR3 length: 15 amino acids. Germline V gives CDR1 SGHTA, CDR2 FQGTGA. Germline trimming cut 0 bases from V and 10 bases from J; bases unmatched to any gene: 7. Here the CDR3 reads CASSLTGQGFEEQFF. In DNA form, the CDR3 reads TGTGCCAGCAGCTTAACGGGACAGGGATTTGAGGAGCAGTTCTTC.

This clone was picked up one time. Written as DNA, the CDR3 is TGTGCCAGCAGCCTCCGCAGGGGCCTGAGCACAGATACGCAGTATTTT. Translation: CASSLRRGLSTDTQYF. The chain recombines TRBV5-4 with TRBJ2-3, with D perhaps matching TRBD1 (6 bases). CDR1 SGHNT and CDR2 YYREEE come from the germline V gene (reference sequence). The CDR3 has 16 amino acids. Trimming took off 4 bases at V and 0 bases at J, with 15 bases between the two ends.

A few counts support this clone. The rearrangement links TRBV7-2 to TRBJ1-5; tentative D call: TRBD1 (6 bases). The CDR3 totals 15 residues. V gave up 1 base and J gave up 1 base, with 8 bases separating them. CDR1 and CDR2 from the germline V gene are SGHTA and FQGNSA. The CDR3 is CASSLEGTSNQPQHF. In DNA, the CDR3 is TGTGCCAGCAGCTTAGAAGGGACAAGCAATCAGCCCCAGCATTTT.

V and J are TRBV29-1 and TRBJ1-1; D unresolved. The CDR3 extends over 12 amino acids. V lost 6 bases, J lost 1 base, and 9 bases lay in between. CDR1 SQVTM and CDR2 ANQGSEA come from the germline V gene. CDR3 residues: CSVARQNTEAFF. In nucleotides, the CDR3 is TGCAGCGTCGCCCGACAGAACACTGAAGCTTTCTTT.

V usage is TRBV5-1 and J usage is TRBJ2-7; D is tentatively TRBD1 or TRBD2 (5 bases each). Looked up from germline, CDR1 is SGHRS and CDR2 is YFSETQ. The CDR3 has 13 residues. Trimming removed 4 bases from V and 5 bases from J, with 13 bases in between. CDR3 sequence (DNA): TGCGCCAGCAGCCCCGACGGGACGGACGAGCAGTACTTC. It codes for CASSPDGTDEQYF.

The CDR3 protein is CASSGPEAGELFF. CDR3 DNA sequence: TGTGCCAGCAGCGGTCCCGAGGCCGGGGAGCTGTTTTTT. V is TRBV5-4 and J is TRBJ2-2; no clear D. This CDR3 region has 13 residues. The germline V and J ends were trimmed by 4 bases and 6 bases, with 10 bases remaining between them. Germline lookup yields CDR1 SGHNT and CDR2 YYREEE (reference sequence).

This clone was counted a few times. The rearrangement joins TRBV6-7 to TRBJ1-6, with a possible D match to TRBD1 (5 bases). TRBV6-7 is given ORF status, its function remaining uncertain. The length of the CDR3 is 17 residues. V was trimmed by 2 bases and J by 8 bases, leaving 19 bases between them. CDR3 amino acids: CASSYPRPPGRDSPLHF. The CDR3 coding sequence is TGTGCCAGCAGTTACCCACGTCCGCCAGGGCGTGATTCACCCCTCCACTTT.

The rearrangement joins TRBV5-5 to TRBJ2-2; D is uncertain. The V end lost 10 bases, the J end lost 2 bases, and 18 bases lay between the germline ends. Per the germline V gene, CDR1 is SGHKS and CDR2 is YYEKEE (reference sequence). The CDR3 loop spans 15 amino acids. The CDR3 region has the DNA TGTGCCTCCCACTGGGCTGCACCTAACACCGGGGAGCTGTTTTTT. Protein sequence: CASHWAAPNTGELFF.

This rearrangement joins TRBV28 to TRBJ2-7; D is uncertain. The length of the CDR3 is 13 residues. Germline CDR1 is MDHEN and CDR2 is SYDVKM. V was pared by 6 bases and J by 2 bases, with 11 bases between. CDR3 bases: TGTGCCAGCAGCCGACTCGAGCCCTACGAGCAGTACTTC. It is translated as CASSRLEPYEQYF.